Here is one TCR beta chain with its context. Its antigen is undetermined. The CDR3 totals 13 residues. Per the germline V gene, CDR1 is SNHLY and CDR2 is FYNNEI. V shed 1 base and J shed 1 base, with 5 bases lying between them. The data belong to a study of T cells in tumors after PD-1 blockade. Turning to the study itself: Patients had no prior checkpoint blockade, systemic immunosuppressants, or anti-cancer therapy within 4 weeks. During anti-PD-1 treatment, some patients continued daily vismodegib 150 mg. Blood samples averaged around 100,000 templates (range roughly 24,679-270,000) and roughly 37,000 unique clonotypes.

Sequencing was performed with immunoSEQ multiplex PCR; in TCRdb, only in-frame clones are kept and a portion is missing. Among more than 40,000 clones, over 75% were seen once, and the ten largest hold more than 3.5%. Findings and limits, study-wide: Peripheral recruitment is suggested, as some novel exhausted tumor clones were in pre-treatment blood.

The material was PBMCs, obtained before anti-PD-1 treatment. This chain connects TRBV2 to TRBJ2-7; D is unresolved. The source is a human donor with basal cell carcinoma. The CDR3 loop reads CASSEVYSYEQYF. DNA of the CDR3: TGTGCCAGCAGTGAAGTTTATTCCTACGAGCAGTACTTC.